Listed below are T cell receptor beta chains from one sample, sequenced in a study of blood T cell repertoires in COVID-19. This table comes from immunoSEQ multiplex PCR, and its TCRdb copy is limited to in-frame clones, with some not included. This table has about 100,000 clones, almost 80% appearing once. Sequencing was performed on peripheral blood. These receptors all stem from a man in his 70s with active or convalescent COVID-19. The CDR3 runs from the conserved cysteine through the conserved F or W. A D gene is named only where the DNA matches it firmly. Not every row has a clone size; where given, it reads once, few, many or a size class.

-,-,TRBJ1-2,TRBV6-5,TGTGCCAGCAGTTACGATAGGGGGGGTTCTGGCTACACCTTC,CASSYDRGGSGYTF
TRBD2,-,TRBJ2-2,TRBV6-5,TGTGCCAGCAGGCTTAGCGGGATTACCGGGGAGCTGTTTTTT,CASRLSGITGELFF
-,-,TRBJ1-5,TRBV3-1/TRBV3-2,TGTGCCAGCAGCCAAGGCGCAGGGTACAATCAGCCCCAGCATTTT,CASSQGAGYNQPQHF
TRBD1,-,TRBJ1-1,TRBV11-2,TGTGCCAGCAGCTTAGGGACAGGGTCGTTAACTGAAGCTTTCTTT,CASSLGTGSLTEAFF
TRBD1,-,TRBJ1-4,TRBV23-1,TGCGCCAGCAGTCAATCTCCGACAGGGAGTCCACCTCGTGAAAAACTGTTTTTT,CASSQSPTGSPPREKLFF
TRBD1,-,TRBJ2-7,TRBV10-3,TGTGCCATCGGCGGGCCAGGGGGCTCGTACGAGCAGTACTTC,CAIGGPGGSYEQYF
TRBD2,-,TRBJ2-1,TRBV5-1,TGCGCCAGCAACCCTAGCGGGAGTGGATACAATGAGCAGTTCTTC,CASNPSGSGYNEQFF
-,-,TRBJ1-1,TRBV27,TGTGCCAGCAGTCCAGGGTTCACGGACACTGAAGCTTTCTTT,CASSPGFTDTEAFF
TRBD2,-,TRBJ2-3,TRBV7-2,TGTGCCAGCAGATCAGGACTAGCGGGAGGGGCCCCGAATACGCAGTATTTT,CASRSGLAGGAPNTQYF
-,-,TRBJ2-6,TRBV15,TGTGCCACCAGCAGAGGAGCAGAATACCCTCTGGGGCTGGCCAACGTCCTGACTTTC,CATSRGAEYPLGLANVLTF
-,-,TRBJ1-6,TRBV5-4,TGTGCCAGCAGCTTGGATGGACAGAACGGTTCACCCCTCCACTTT,CASSLDGQNGSPLHF
TRBD2,-,TRBJ2-7,TRBV2,TGTGCCAGCAGCCAGGCGGGGGGCTCCTACGAGCAGTACTTC,CASSQAGGSYEQYF
-,-,TRBJ2-3,TRBV5-4,TGTGCCAGCAGCCTTAGCCCTAGTGGGGGGACAGATACGCAGTATTTT,CASSLSPSGGTDTQYF
-,-,TRBJ2-1,TRBV11-2,TGTGCCAGCAGCTCTACCAAGAATGAGCAGTTCTTC,CASSSTKNEQFF
TRBD2,-,TRBJ2-3,TRBV7-9,TGTGCCAGCAGCTCCCTAGCGGTAGGGACAGATACGCAGTATTTT,CASSSLAVGTDTQYF
-,few,TRBJ2-1,TRBV4-1,TGCGCCAGCAGCCAAGATCGCGGTAGTAAAGGTAATTTCTGGTACAATGAGCAGTTCTTC,CASSQDRGSKGNFWYNEQFF
-,-,TRBJ2-7,TRBV2,TGTGCCAGCAGCACCCCAGACTCCTACGAGCAGTACTTC,CASSTPDSYEQYF
TRBD1,few,TRBJ1-1,TRBV30,TGTGCCTGCCTCGGACAGGGGGCGCGTAGCACTGAAGCTTTCTTT,CACLGQGARSTEAFF
-,-,TRBJ1-4,TRBV5-1,TGCGCCAGCAGCCACGGGAGAGTTAATGAAAAACTGTTTTTT,CASSHGRVNEKLFF
-,-,TRBJ1-2,TRBV4-3,TGCGCCAGCAGCCCGTCGTCCGGGAGTAACTATGGCTACACCTTC,CASSPSSGSNYGYTF
TRBD2,-,TRBJ2-1,TRBV6-4,TGTGCCAGCAGTGACGCTAGCGGACCATACAATGAGCAGTTCTTC,CASSDASGPYNEQFF
-,-,TRBJ2-3,TRBV30,TGTGCCTGGAGTGTACTTGGGGGGTCTAGCACAGATACGCAGTATTTT,CAWSVLGGSSTDTQYF
TRBD1,-,TRBJ2-7,TRBV6-6,TGTGCCAGCAGCTCTACCGGGACAGGGGGCGTCGAGCAGTACTTC,CASSSTGTGGVEQYF
-,-,TRBJ1-5,TRBV19,TGTGCCAGTAGTATAATGGGGGGAGAAGGCAATCAGCCCCAGCATTTT,CASSIMGGEGNQPQHF
-,-,TRBJ2-3,TRBV2,TGTGCCAGCAGTCCTACAGGGTTTGGTACGCAGTATTTT,CASSPTGFGTQYF
TRBD1,-,TRBJ1-1,TRBV6-4,TGTGCCAGCAGTGACACCGGGACAGGGGGCTCTTCAGCTTTCTTT,CASSDTGTGGSSAFF
-,-,TRBJ1-3,TRBV5-1,TGCGCCAGCAGCTTGGCGGGGGAACCGGGAAACACCATATATTTT,CASSLAGEPGNTIYF